Following are 6 T cell receptor beta chains from one sample sequenced in a study of shared clonotypes between healthy human individuals (dated by TCRdb to the early 2020s). The method behind the library was the immunoSEQ multiplex PCR assay. The immuneACCESS repertoire file appears here via TCRdb, limited to in-frame rearrangements. These files lack a portion of the clones; in checked studies, under half of the deficit traces to unresolved V genes, and the cause of the others is not known. A total of 1,500,000 or so clones appear in this sample, 98% of them only once. The biggest ten clones account for approximately 0.4% of the sample. Material: naive CD4+ T cells sorted from blood. Per the publication, the cell subset or site label means: CD45RA+ positively selected. These receptors were taken from a man aged 25-45 years in good health.

The chain employs TRBV19 and TRBJ1-5, with a tentative D call TRBD1 (5 bases). The CDR3 sequence is 15 residues long. With 1 base removed from V and 4 bases from J, the gap between germline ends came to 11 bases. CDR1 and CDR2 from the germline V gene are LNHDA and SQIVND (reference sequence). The CDR3 bases are TGTGCCAGTAGTATAGTTGGGGACCGGAATCAGCCCCAGCATTTT. Amino acid sequence: CASSIVGDRNQPQHF.

This clone has just one count. The gene calls are TRBV5-1 and TRBJ2-5; TRBD2 matches 7 bases. Germline loops: CDR1 SGHRS, CDR2 YFSETQ. The CDR3 length is 15 residues. V lost 3 bases to trimming and J lost 2 bases; unmatched junction nucleotides: 7. The CDR3 protein is CASSSQGGKQETQYF. As DNA, the CDR3 is TGCGCCAGCAGCTCCCAGGGAGGGAAGCAAGAGACCCAGTACTTC.

The chain combines TRBV2 with TRBJ2-3, with D tentatively TRBD1 or TRBD2 (5 bases each). With 10 bases removed from V and 3 bases from J, the gap between germline ends came to 20 bases. Per the germline V gene, CDR1 is SNHLY and CDR2 is FYNNEI. This CDR3 has 15 amino acids. CDR3 loop: CAIGDDGVSTDTQYF. CDR3 nucleotide sequence: TGTGCCATCGGGGACGATGGGGTTTCGACAGATACGCAGTATTTT.

The genes are TRBV5-1 and TRBJ2-7; TRBD2 matches 10 bases. Germline V gene sequence: CDR1 SGHRS, CDR2 YFSETQ. J lost 4 bases, V lost 1 base, and 17 bases had no gene match. The CDR3 has 19 amino acids. In DNA form, the CDR3 reads TGCGCCAGCAGCTTGTCGCGCCACGGGGCTAGCGGGAGCGGATACGAGCAGTACTTC. As protein: CASSLSRHGASGSGYEQYF.

The rearrangement links TRBV2 to TRBJ2-3, with TRBD2 identical over 7 bases. Germline-derived CDR1 and CDR2 are SNHLY and FYNNEI. There are 14 residues in the CDR3. Trimming removed 6 bases from V and 2 bases from J; junction bases left unmatched: 5. The CDR3 protein is CASSPGLSTDTQYF. CDR3 nucleotides: TGTGCCAGCAGCCCGGGACTATCCACAGATACGCAGTATTTT. Combining the CDR3 with reference TRBV2 and TRBJ2-3 gives the whole variable domain EPEVTQTPSHQVTQMGQEVILRCVPISNHLYFYWYRQILGQKVEFLVSFYNNEISEKSEIFDDQFSVERPDGSNFTLKIRSTKLEDSAMYFCASSPGLSTDTQYFGPGTRLTVL.

The chain has TRBV5-1 and TRBJ2-7; D is possibly TRBD1 (8 bases). CDR3 length: 14 residues. Germline values: CDR1 SGHRS, CDR2 YFSETQ. With 3 bases removed from V and 2 bases from J, the gap between germline ends came to 12 bases. The CDR3 DNA reads TGCGCCAGCAGCTCACAGGGGGGGCCCTACGAGCAGTACTTC. It specifies CASSSQGGPYEQYF.